This record concerns one TCR beta chain sequence. This record belongs to a study of blood T cell repertoires in COVID-19. Study context: Samples came from the United States, Italy and Spain, spanning acute and convalescent COVID-19. The analysed material was cDNA or gDNA that came from T cells, B-cell-depleted T cells, or PBMCs.

Per the authors' pipeline: Using reference gene primer amplification, nucleated cell counts were estimated. The assay was immunoSEQ multiplex PCR, and TCRdb's table has in-frame clones only and misses some. The V and J calls and clone size are taken from that table; D and trimming were inferred from the DNA. The repertoire holds under 250,000 clones, 90% to 95% seen once, with 0.75% to 1% in the top ten. One Seattle source followed patients from active infection through their disease course. CDR1 is SGDLS, CDR2 YYNGEE, per germline. The CDR3 consists of 14 residues. The V gene lost 3 bases and the J gene lost 6 bases, with 14 bases spanning the gap.

The chain couples TRBV9 to TRBJ2-3; D gene uncertain. Sequencing input: peripheral blood. The TCR originated in a man between 60 and 70 years old with COVID-19, enrolled during active disease. The CDR3 protein is CASSGLSFMDTQYF. For the CDR3, the DNA is TGTGCCAGCAGCGGTCTCTCCTTTATGGATACGCAGTATTTT.